This T cell receptor (beta chain) originates from a study of PD-L1 blockade in urothelial cancer. Overall study context: Bladder-origin urothelial cancer in males described about 90% of the 29 patients. At 6 weeks and at 3 weeks (second dose) after treatment start, blood was analyzed. Median T cell yield from blood was roughly 150,000.

Synthetic TCR analog templates were spiked into all PCRs individually. Produced via immunoSEQ multiplex PCR; TCRdb's table is partial and in-frame only. The data hold roughly 40,000 clones, with 70% to 90% observed a single time. Time point defined: pretreatment peripheral blood. The sample consisted of PBMCs, taken around atezolizumab (anti-PD-L1) treatment. The TCR was taken from a donor aged 40 or older with urothelial cancer.

The CDR3 DNA follows: TGCAGCGTTGAAGACCGGGGGGGTGGCTACACCTTC. This sequence encodes CSVEDRGGGYTF. The genes are TRBV29-1 and TRBJ1-2; the D gene is possibly TRBD1 (5 bases). CDR3 size: 12 residues. Trimming stripped 0 bases from V and 7 bases from J, with 9 bases between. CDR1 and CDR2 from the germline V gene are SQVTM and ANQGSEA.